These 13 T cell receptor beta chains share one sample of origin, sequenced in a study of T cell changes during pregnancy in multiple sclerosis (dated by TCRdb to between 2017 and 2020). The library was obtained by the immunoSEQ multiplex PCR assay. The table was pulled from immuneACCESS by TCRdb, which kept in-frame rearrangements only. Such tables lose some clones; where checked, under half of the loss comes from unresolved V genes, and the rest has no known cause. Recorded for this sample are tens of thousands of clones; approximately 90% of them occurred a single time. Clones ranked in the top ten supply about 6% of the sample. This specimen consisted of CD8+ T cells from peripheral blood mononuclear cells, obtained after pregnancy. All receptors come from a female donor in good health, enrolled as a control in a pregnancy study.

The V gene is TRBV27, the J gene TRBJ1-2; 7 bases fit TRBD1. Germline V lookup: CDR1 MNHEY, CDR2 SMNVEV (reference sequence). This CDR3 is built from 14 residues. V lost 4 bases to trimming and J lost 6 bases; unmatched junction nucleotides: 8. CDR3 amino acids: CASSSRRDSHGYTF. CDR3 nucleotides: TGTGCCAGCAGTTCGCGGAGGGACAGTCATGGCTACACCTTC.

This rearrangement joins TRBV9 to TRBJ1-2; 7 nucleotides agree with TRBD1. CDR3 size: 17 residues. Per germline, CDR1 SGDLS and CDR2 YYNGEE. V was pared by 2 bases and J by 5 bases, with 15 bases of the junction left unmatched. CDR3 nucleotides: TGTGCCAGCAGCGTCGGAGGGGGCGTAGAAGGACAGTATGGCTACACCTTC. This sequence encodes CASSVGGGVEGQYGYTF. Using reference TRBV9 and TRBJ1-2 for the parts outside the CDR3, the full variable domain is DSGVTQTPKHLITATGQRVTLRCSPRSGDLSVYWYQQSLDQGLQFLIQYYNGEERAKGNILERFSAQQFPDLHSELNLSSLELGDSALYFCASSVGGGVEGQYGYTFGSGTRLTVV.

The chain joins TRBV9 to TRBJ1-1; a weak D match, TRBD1 (5 bases). Germline-derived CDR1 and CDR2 are SGDLS and YYNGEE. The CDR3 covers 14 residues. V was pared by 4 bases and J by 0 bases, with 10 bases between. CDR3 in amino acids: CASSPGHLNTEAFF. In nucleotides, the CDR3 is TGTGCCAGCAGCCCCGGACACCTGAACACTGAAGCTTTCTTT.

This chain connects TRBV7-2 to TRBJ2-1, with D uncertain. The germline gives CDR1 SGHTA, CDR2 FQGNSA. This CDR3 is built from 17 residues. Between the trimmed V and J ends, which lost 2 bases and 4 bases, there was a span of 18 bases. DNA for the CDR3: TGTGCCAGCAGCTTAAACCCCAGGCCCACCGAGTACAATGAGCAGTTCTTC. Amino acids: CASSLNPRPTEYNEQFF.

The V and J genes are TRBV7-8 and TRBJ2-1, with TRBD2 matching over 9 bases. Germline CDR1 reads SGHVS; CDR2 reads FQNEAQ. This CDR3 is built from 15 residues. The V gene end was trimmed by 3 bases and the J gene end by 8 bases; junction bases not matched to a gene: 8. CDR3 coding DNA: TGTGCCAGCAGCTTCGGTGCGGGGGGGCTCGATGAGCAGTTCTTC. Translating it yields CASSFGAGGLDEQFF. Supplemented by reference TRBV7-8 and TRBJ2-1, the full variable domain reads GAGVSQSPRYKVAKRGQDVALRCDPISGHVSLFWYQQALGQGPEFLTYFQNEAQLDKSGLPSDRFFAERPEGSVSTLKIQRTQQEDSAVYLCASSFGAGGLDEQFFGPGTRLTVL.

The J gene is TRBJ2-1, the V gene TRBV6-4; no definite D call. This CDR3 has 14 residues. Germline V lookup: CDR1 MRHNA, CDR2 SNTAGT. V lost 5 bases to trimming and J lost 0 bases, with 8 bases between them. CDR3 coding DNA: TGTGCCAGCAGTAAAAGCCTCTCCTACAATGAGCAGTTCTTC. Translation gives CASSKSLSYNEQFF.

The V call is TRBV7-6, the J call TRBJ1-1; D possibly corresponds to TRBD1 (5 bases). CDR3 length: 15 residues. The V end lost 5 bases, the J end lost 1 base, and 14 bases lay between the germline ends. Germline-derived CDR1 and CDR2 are SGHVS and FNYEAQ. CDR3 DNA: TGTGCCAGCAGCCCCCGGGGGGGTCCGAACACTGAAGCTTTCTTT. This encodes CASSPRGGPNTEAFF.

DNA of the CDR3: TGTGCCAGCAGCACCAAATCAGGGATAGCCTACGAGCAGTACTTC. Amino acid sequence: CASSTKSGIAYEQYF. The chain employs TRBV7-9 and TRBJ2-7; tentatively, D is TRBD1 (5 bases). The V gene lost 5 bases and the J gene lost 2 bases, with 16 bases spanning the gap. The CDR3 runs to 15 residues. In germline, CDR1 is SEHNR, CDR2 FQNEAQ (reference sequence).

The chain has TRBV2 and TRBJ1-5; TRBD1 might be the D (6 bases). Germline assignment: CDR1 SNHLY and CDR2 FYNNEI. V was shortened by 5 bases and J by 3 bases, with 11 bases between the two germline ends. This CDR3 has 14 residues. The CDR3 here is CASSRGANNQPQHF. CDR3 DNA: TGTGCCAGCAGTCGGGGGGCCAACAATCAGCCCCAGCATTTT. The variable domain in full, with the rest retrieved from reference TRBV2 and TRBJ1-5, is EPEVTQTPSHQVTQMGQEVILRCVPISNHLYFYWYRQILGQKVEFLVSFYNNEISEKSEIFDDQFSVERPDGSNFTLKIRSTKLEDSAMYFCASSRGANNQPQHFGDGTRLSIL.

The V and J genes are TRBV6-5 and TRBJ2-7; 10 bases are a match to TRBD2. CDR3 size: 15 residues. The trim removed 6 bases at V and 3 bases at J, leaving 8 bases unmatched. Looked up from germline, CDR1 is MNHEY and CDR2 is SVGAGI. The CDR3 here is CASRDGTSAFYEQYF. The CDR3, as DNA: TGTGCCAGCAGGGATGGGACTAGCGCCTTCTACGAGCAGTACTTC.

CDR3 amino acids: CASSSLLYGSKNIQYF. The CDR3 bases are TGTGCCAGCAGCTCCCTTTTGTATGGGAGCAAAAACATTCAGTACTTC. J is TRBJ2-4 and V is TRBV5-6; D is possibly TRBD2 (5 bases). Trimming cost V 3 bases and J 3 bases, with 16 bases left between them. Per the germline V gene, CDR1 is SGHDT and CDR2 is YYEEEE. This CDR3 is 16 amino acids long. The full variable domain, completed using reference TRBV5-6 and TRBJ2-4, is DAGVTQSPTHLIKTRGQQVTLRCSPKSGHDTVSWYQQALGQGPQFIFQYYEEEERQRGNFPDRFSGHQFPNYSSELNVNALLLGDSALYLCASSSLLYGSKNIQYFGAGTRLSVL.

This clone was seen ten or more times. The chain employs TRBV2 and TRBJ2-7; no firm D call. CDR1 and CDR2 from the germline V gene are SNHLY and FYNNEI. CDR3 length: 16 amino acids. Trimming pared 3 bases from V and 2 bases from J, leaving 17 bases between. CDR3 amino acids: CASSESRGPPPYEQYF. The CDR3 region has the DNA TGTGCCAGCAGTGAGTCTAGAGGCCCGCCTCCCTACGAGCAGTACTTC.

This rearrangement joins TRBV27 to TRBJ1-2, with a possible D match to TRBD1 (6 bases). V was cut by 4 bases and J by 4 bases, with 10 bases left in between. Per germline, CDR1 MNHEY and CDR2 SMNVEV (reference sequence). The length of the CDR3 is 13 residues. The CDR3 nucleotides read TGTGCCAGCAGTTCGGACAGAATCTATGGCTACACCTTC. This sequence encodes CASSSDRIYGYTF.